The 24 T cell receptor beta chains presented below share a single source sample, sequenced in a study of CD8+CD57+ T cells in acquired aplastic anemia. Investigators profiled TCR beta VDJ and CDR3 from genomic DNA template. TCRdb processed the reads anew with MiXCR; each CDR3 protein has one entry. The table lists roughly 280,000 distinct CDR3 sequences, roughly 53% of them singletons. Patients included in sequencing had previously demonstrated CD8+CD57+ cell expansion by flow cytometry. Sequenced input: sorted CD4+, CD8+, or CD8+CD57+ T cells (not recorded which) from PBMCs. The source is a human donor with aplastic anemia.

This clonotype was detected only once. The J gene is TRBJ2-7, the V gene TRBV10-3; D is unclear. Per germline, CDR1 ENHRY and CDR2 SYGVKD. The V end was cut by 3 bases, the J end by 2 bases, with 11 bases between. CDR3 length equals 14 residues. CDR3 in DNA: TGTGCCATCAGTGAAGCCGACGCCACCTACGAGCAGTACTTC. Translating gives CAISEADATYEQYF.

The CDR3 sequence: CASSLQPDLSNQPQYF. CDR3 nucleotide sequence: TGTGCCAGCAGCTTGCAGCCAGATCTTAGCAATCAGCCCCAGTACTTC. The chain is built from TRBV7-3 and TRBJ2-5; D is unclear. Germline V gene sequence: CDR1 SGHTA, CDR2 FQGTGA. Deletions cut 3 bases from V and 9 bases from J, with 23 bases between. This CDR3 has 16 residues.

The J gene is TRBJ1-2, the V gene TRBV7-6, with D tentatively TRBD1 (5 bases). CDR3 size: 13 residues. V lost 6 bases to trimming and J lost 12 bases, with 20 bases between them. Germline V gives CDR1 SGHVS, CDR2 FNYEAQ. Written as DNA, the CDR3 is TGTGCCAGCAGTCTCGAACGGACAAGTGGAAACACCTTC. Translating it yields CASSLERTSGNTF.

The sample holds one count of this clonotype. The chain carries TRBV10-3 and TRBJ1-5; no clear D. Per germline, CDR1 ENHRY and CDR2 SYGVKD. V gave up 4 bases and J gave up 3 bases, with 10 bases separating them. The CDR3 sequence is 14 residues long. The CDR3 DNA reads as TGTGCCATCAGTGCCCGAGTGAACAATCAGCCCCAGCATTTT. It specifies CAISARVNNQPQHF.

The CDR3, as DNA: TGTGCCAGCAGTTTTCCAGGGGTCCATGGCTACACCTTC. This encodes CASSFPGVHGYTF. The V and J genes are TRBV12-3 or TRBV12-4 and TRBJ1-2, with D perhaps TRBD1 (6 bases). This CDR3 comprises 13 residues. V was pared by 3 bases and J by 6 bases, with 11 bases between.

CDR3 sequence (DNA): TGTGCCAGCAGCACCGGGGCAGGAGGGCAGATCGGGGAGCTGTTTTTT. This sequence encodes CASSTGAGGQIGELFF. The rearrangement joins TRBV5-4 to TRBJ2-2, with D perhaps TRBD2 (6 bases). In germline, CDR1 is SGHNT, CDR2 YYREEE (reference sequence). This CDR3 contains 16 residues. V lost 4 bases to trimming and J lost 7 bases, with 20 bases between them.

This sequence joins TRBV19 and TRBJ1-2; D might be TRBD1 (6 bases). This CDR3 spans 14 amino acids. V was shortened by 5 bases and J by 7 bases, with 17 bases between the two germline ends. The germline CDR1 and CDR2 sequences are LNHDA and SQIVND (reference sequence). This chain's CDR3 is CASSPRTANRGYTF. For the CDR3, the DNA is TGTGCCAGTAGTCCACGGACAGCAAATCGTGGCTACACCTTC.

The chain recombines TRBV24-1 with TRBJ2-1; D possibly corresponds to TRBD2 (5 bases). Germline CDR1 is KGHDR and CDR2 is SFDVKD. Trimming removed 4 bases at V and 7 bases at J, with 10 bases between. The CDR3 totals 13 residues. The DNA for the CDR3 is TGTGCCACCAGTGACAGGAGAGGGAATGAGCAGTTCTTC. It specifies CATSDRRGNEQFF.

V gene TRBV12-5 combines with J gene TRBJ2-7, with 11 bases aligning to TRBD1. Germline lookup yields CDR1 LGHNT and CDR2 FRNRAP. The V gene end was trimmed by 6 bases and the J gene end by 6 bases; junction bases not matched to a gene: 10. The CDR3 length is 15 residues. The CDR3 DNA reads TGTGCTAGTGGCTCCCCGGACAGGGGGCGGTCCGAGCAGTACTTC. It encodes CASGSPDRGRSEQYF.

The chain recombines TRBV12-3 or TRBV12-4 with TRBJ2-5; D tentatively fits TRBD1 or TRBD2 (6 bases each). Trimming removed 10 bases from V and 1 base from J, with 16 bases in between. CDR3 length: 14 amino acids. DNA of the CDR3: TGTGCCACCATTAAAGGGGGGCCCCAAGAGACCCAGTACTTC. Its protein is CATIKGGPQETQYF.

The chain joins TRBV19 to TRBJ2-5, with 11 bases that match TRBD2. Trimming at V came to 6 bases and at J to 7 bases, leaving 19 bases not matched to a gene. Germline CDR1 reads LNHDA; CDR2 reads SQIVND (reference sequence). The length of the CDR3 is 18 residues. The CDR3 reads CASSSRVTSGVRGGTQYF. The CDR3, as DNA: TGTGCCAGTAGCTCAAGGGTGACTAGCGGGGTACGTGGGGGGACCCAGTACTTC.

The sample holds many counts of this clonotype. The V gene is TRBV5-1, the J gene TRBJ2-3; 7 bases line up with TRBD2. V was pared by 1 base and J by 3 bases, with 2 bases of the junction left unmatched. This CDR3 spans 14 amino acids. Per germline, CDR1 SGHRS and CDR2 YFSETQ. CDR3 residues: CASSLQGGTDTQYF. Written as DNA, the CDR3 is TGCGCCAGCAGCTTGCAGGGAGGGACAGATACGCAGTATTTT.

This chain uses TRBV20-1 with TRBJ2-1, with 9 nucleotides matching TRBD2. CDR3 length: 13 residues. With V trimmed by 3 bases and J by 8 bases, 5 bases remained unmatched. Germline V gene lookup returns CDR1 DFQATT and CDR2 SNEGSKA (reference sequence). The CDR3 loop reads CSARTSGRHEQFF. Written as DNA, the CDR3 is TGCAGTGCTAGGACTAGCGGACGACATGAGCAGTTCTTC.

This clonotype was observed many times. The chain carries TRBV7-9 and TRBJ2-5; unclear D gene. CDR3 length: 13 residues. The V gene lost 3 bases and the J gene lost 4 bases, with 9 bases spanning the gap. Per germline, CDR1 SEHNR and CDR2 FQNEAQ (reference sequence). The CDR3 nucleotides read TGTGCCAGCAGCTTTCTAGGAGCAGAGACCCAGTACTTC. Translation gives CASSFLGAETQYF.

This clonotype was detected many times. The rearrangement uses TRBV5-8 and TRBJ1-2, with D perhaps TRBD1 (6 bases). CDR3 size: 14 residues. The germline V and J ends were trimmed by 4 bases and 8 bases, with 18 bases remaining between them. In germline, CDR1 is SGHTS, CDR2 YDEGEE. This CDR3 reads CASSHQGQSGGYTF. Written as DNA, the CDR3 is TGTGCCAGCAGCCACCAAGGACAGTCCGGCGGCTACACCTTC.

This sequence joins TRBV20-1 and TRBJ1-2; D is undetermined. CDR1 and CDR2 (germline): DFQATT, SNEGSKA (reference sequence). V was trimmed by 5 bases and J by 3 bases, leaving 13 bases between them. The CDR3 runs to 13 residues. The CDR3 coding sequence is TGCAGTGCTCACCGGGCCAGCGACTATGGCTACACCTTC. Its translation: CSAHRASDYGYTF.

This clonotype was seen a few times. The chain joins TRBV20-1 to TRBJ2-7; D call uncertain. This CDR3 contains 16 residues. Germline V gene sequence: CDR1 DFQATT, CDR2 SNEGSKA (reference sequence). V was cut by 1 base and J by 8 bases, with 24 bases left in between. CDR3 in DNA: TGCAGTGCTAGAGTCGATCTGGCTCGGCCCTATACGAAGCAGTACTTC. It encodes CSARVDLARPYTKQYF.

In this sample, this clonotype turned up many times. The rearrangement links TRBV2 to TRBJ1-3; 8 positions agree with TRBD1. CDR3 size: 16 residues. CDR1 SNHLY and CDR2 FYNNEI come from the germline V gene. J was trimmed by 4 bases and V by 4 bases; bases with no gene match: 9. CDR3 sequence: CASSAETGGTGNTIYF. CDR3 DNA sequence: TGTGCCAGCAGTGCGGAAACAGGGGGTACGGGAAACACCATATATTTT.

This clonotype came up many times. The V call is TRBV6-2 or TRBV6-3, the J call TRBJ2-1; D perhaps matches TRBD2 (5 bases). The CDR3 spans 16 residues. V lost 4 bases to trimming and J lost 4 bases, with 17 bases between them. Per germline, CDR1 MNHEY and CDR2 SVGEGT. The CDR3 reads CASSSRSGIRYNEQFF. In DNA, the CDR3 is TGTGCCAGCAGTTCCCGGTCCGGGATTCGTTACAATGAGCAGTTCTTC.

The chain couples TRBV12-3 or TRBV12-4 to TRBJ1-2, with D maybe TRBD1 (5 bases). V lost 4 bases and J 4 bases, leaving 16 bases between the germline ends. This CDR3 has 15 residues. CDR3 residues: CASSSTATPLYGYTF. The CDR3 DNA follows: TGTGCCAGCAGTTCGACAGCAACACCGCTCTATGGCTACACCTTC.

This clonotype was seen many times. The chain combines TRBV2 with TRBJ1-2; D call uncertain. V was clipped by 2 bases and J by 4 bases, with 8 bases between them. The germline V gene encodes CDR1 SNHLY and CDR2 FYNNEI. CDR3 length: 13 residues. DNA for the CDR3: TGTGCCAGCAGTGAAATCACAGCCTATGGCTACACCTTC. Its protein product is CASSEITAYGYTF.

The chain joins TRBV7-2 to TRBJ2-7; D unresolved. The CDR3 covers 13 residues. Trimming cost V 5 bases and J 4 bases, with 12 bases left between them. Germline V gene data show CDR1 as SGHTA and CDR2 as FQGNSA. CDR3 protein: CASSRKTGYEQYF. Here the CDR3 DNA reads TGTGCCAGCAGCCGAAAAACTGGGTACGAGCAGTACTTC. Full variable domain (remainder filled in from reference TRBV7-2 and TRBJ2-7): GAGVSQSPSNKVTEKGKDVELRCDPISGHTALYWYRQSLGQGLEFLIYFQGNSAPDKSGLPSDRFSAERTGGSVSTLTIQRTQQEDSAVYLCASSRKTGYEQYFGPGTRLTVT.

The rearrangement joins TRBV9 to TRBJ2-7, with 9 bases lining up with TRBD2. The CDR3 runs to 15 residues. Germline loops: CDR1 SGDLS, CDR2 YYNGEE. With 2 bases clipped from V and 4 bases from J, the junction kept 7 bases outside the gene matches. The CDR3 coding sequence is TGTGCCAGCAGCGTCGGCTATAGCGGGAGTTACGAGCAGTACTTC. Protein: CASSVGYSGSYEQYF.

The gene calls are TRBV2 and TRBJ2-1; 11 nucleotides agree with TRBD2. The CDR3 is 14 amino acids. The junction had 5 bases not matched to a gene; V was cut back by 6 bases and J by 7 bases. The V gene's germline CDR1 is SNHLY and CDR2 FYNNEI. CDR3 DNA: TGTGCCAGCAGAGCGGGACTAGCGGTGAATGAGCAGTTCTTC. Translation gives CASRAGLAVNEQFF. Full variable domain (remainder filled in from reference TRBV2 and TRBJ2-1): EPEVTQTPSHQVTQMGQEVILRCVPISNHLYFYWYRQILGQKVEFLVSFYNNEISEKSEIFDDQFSVERPDGSNFTLKIRSTKLEDSAMYFCASRAGLAVNEQFFGPGTRLTVL.